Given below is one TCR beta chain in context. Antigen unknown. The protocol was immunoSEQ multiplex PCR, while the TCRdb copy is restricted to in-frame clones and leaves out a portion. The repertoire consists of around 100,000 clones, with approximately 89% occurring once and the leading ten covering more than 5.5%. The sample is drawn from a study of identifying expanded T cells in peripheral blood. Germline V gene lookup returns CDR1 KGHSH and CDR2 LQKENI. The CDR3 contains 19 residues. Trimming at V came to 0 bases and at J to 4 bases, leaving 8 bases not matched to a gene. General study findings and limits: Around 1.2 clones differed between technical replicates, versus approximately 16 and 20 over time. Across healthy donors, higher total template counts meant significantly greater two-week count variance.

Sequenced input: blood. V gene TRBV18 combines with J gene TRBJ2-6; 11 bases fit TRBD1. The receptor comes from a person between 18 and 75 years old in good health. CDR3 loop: CASSPPWTGGAEGANVLTF. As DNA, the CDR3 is TGTGCCAGCTCACCACCGTGGACAGGGGGCGCTGAGGGGGCCAACGTCCTGACTTTC.